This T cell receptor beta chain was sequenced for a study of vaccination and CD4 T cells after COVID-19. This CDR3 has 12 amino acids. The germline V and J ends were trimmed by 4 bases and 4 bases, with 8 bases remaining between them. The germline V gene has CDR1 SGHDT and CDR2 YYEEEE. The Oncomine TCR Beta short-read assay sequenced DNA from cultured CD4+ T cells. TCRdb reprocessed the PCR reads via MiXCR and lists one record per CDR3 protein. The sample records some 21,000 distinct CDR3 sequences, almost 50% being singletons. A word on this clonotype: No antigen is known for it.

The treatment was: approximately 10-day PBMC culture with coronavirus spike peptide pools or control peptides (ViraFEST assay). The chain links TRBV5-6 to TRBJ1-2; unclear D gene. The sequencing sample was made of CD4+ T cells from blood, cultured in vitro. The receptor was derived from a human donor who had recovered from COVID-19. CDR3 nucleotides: TGTGCCAGCAGCATAGGCGGCTATGGCTACACCTTC. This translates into CASSIGGYGYTF.